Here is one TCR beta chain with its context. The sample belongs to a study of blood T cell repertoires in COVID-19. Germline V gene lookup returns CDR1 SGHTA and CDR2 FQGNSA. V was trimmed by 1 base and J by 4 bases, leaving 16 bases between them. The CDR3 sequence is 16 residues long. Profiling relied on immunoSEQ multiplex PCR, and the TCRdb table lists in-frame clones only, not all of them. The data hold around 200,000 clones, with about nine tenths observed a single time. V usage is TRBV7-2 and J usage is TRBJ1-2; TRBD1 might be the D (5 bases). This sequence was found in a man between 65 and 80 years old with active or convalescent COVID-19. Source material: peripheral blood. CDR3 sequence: CASSLEGAGNPYGYTF. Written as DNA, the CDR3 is TGTGCCAGCAGCTTAGAGGGCGCAGGGAACCCCTATGGCTACACCTTC.